The 26 T cell receptor beta chains in this list originate from one sample, sequenced in a study of CD8+ T cells in alopecia areata. RNA was extracted and reverse transcribed into cDNA as the sequencing template. Produced via immunoSEQ multiplex PCR; TCRdb's table is partial and in-frame only. This repertoire shows some 130,000 clones, around 60% found once; its top ten account for less than 5.5%. The sample here was CD4+ T cells sorted from blood, taken at week 0. The receptors stem from a human donor with alopecia areata.

The rearrangement joins TRBV7-8 to TRBJ1-2, with 9 bases identical to TRBD1. V shed 2 bases and J 5 bases; nucleotides not matched to a gene: 6. The germline V gene has CDR1 SGHVS and CDR2 FQNEAQ. The CDR3 loop spans 15 amino acids. CDR3 nucleotides: TGTGCCAGCAGCTTATCGGGACAGGGTTTTTATGGCTACACCTTC. The encoded protein is CASSLSGQGFYGYTF.

The chain has TRBV27 and TRBJ2-6; TRBD2 aligns across 11 bases. The germline V gene encodes CDR1 MNHEY and CDR2 SMNVEV (reference sequence). The V gene end was trimmed by 6 bases and the J gene end by 2 bases; junction bases not matched to a gene: 6. The CDR3 runs to 17 residues. The CDR3 DNA sequence: TGTGCCAGCAGCCCTACTAGCGGGAGACCTGGGGCCAACGTCCTGACTTTC. It encodes CASSPTSGRPGANVLTF.

This chain connects TRBV5-4 to TRBJ2-3; 7 bases map to TRBD2. With V trimmed by 0 bases and J by 3 bases, 4 bases remained unmatched. The CDR3 has 15 residues. CDR1 and CDR2 (germline): SGHNT, YYREEE (reference sequence). The CDR3 is CASSLGSGDTDTQYF. CDR3 nucleotide sequence: TGTGCCAGCAGCTTGGGGAGCGGGGATACAGATACGCAGTATTTT.

The rearrangement uses TRBV5-1 and TRBJ1-2, with 12 positions matching TRBD1. The J segment lost 6 bases and the V segment lost 3 bases, leaving 3 bases of the junction unmatched. The CDR3 runs 14 residues. Germline CDR1 is SGHRS and CDR2 is YFSETQ. CDR3 nucleotides: TGCGCCAGCAGCTCGGGACAGGGGGCCCATGGCTACACCTTC. As protein: CASSSGQGAHGYTF.

The gene calls are TRBV19 and TRBJ2-7; TRBD1 matches at 9 bases. The junction had 7 bases not matched to a gene; V was cut back by 10 bases and J by 3 bases. The CDR3 length is 13 residues. The V gene's germline CDR1 is LNHDA and CDR2 SQIVND (reference sequence). The CDR3 DNA sequence: TGTGCCACCCTTGGGGACAGGGACTACGAGCAGTACTTC. Translating gives CATLGDRDYEQYF.

In the case of this clone: Distinct nucleotide sequences in the sample also encode this CDR3. This chain uses TRBV6-5 with TRBJ2-2; possible D gene TRBD1, 5 bases. In germline, CDR1 is MNHEY, CDR2 SVGAGI. Trimming cost V 5 bases and J 5 bases, with 6 bases left between them. CDR3 length: 12 residues. This CDR3 is CASSRGTGELFF. CDR3 nucleotides: TGTGCCAGCAGTAGGGGTACCGGGGAGCTGTTTTTT.

The CDR3 nucleotides are TGTGCCAGCAGCTGGGGGGCAGAGAACACTGAAGCTTTCTTT. Residues: CASSWGAENTEAFF. The chain has TRBV5-6 and TRBJ1-1; D is perhaps TRBD1 (6 bases). CDR1 SGHDT and CDR2 YYEEEE come from the germline V gene. Deletions cut 3 bases from V and 1 base from J, with 10 bases between. This CDR3 comprises 14 residues.

The rearrangement uses TRBV29-1 and TRBJ2-2; no firm D call. The V and J ends lost 7 bases and 0 bases respectively, with 12 bases between them. Germline CDR1 is SQVTM and CDR2 is ANQGSEA. The CDR3 has 14 amino acids. This chain's CDR3 is CSASGSTNTGELFF. DNA for the CDR3: TGCAGCGCATCCGGGTCAACGAACACCGGGGAGCTGTTTTTT.

The J gene is TRBJ1-1, the V gene TRBV5-1; a possible D gene is TRBD1 (6 bases). The CDR3 covers 13 residues. Between the trimmed V and J ends, which lost 4 bases and 7 bases, there was a span of 14 bases. Germline V gene sequence: CDR1 SGHRS, CDR2 YFSETQ. CDR3 sequence (DNA): TGCGCCAGCAGCCGGGGGGCCGACCTTGAAGCTTTCTTT. The encoded protein is CASSRGADLEAFF.

The V call is TRBV25-1, the J call TRBJ2-3; a possible D gene is TRBD2 (5 bases). This CDR3 contains 14 residues. CDR1 is MGHDK and CDR2 is SYGVNS in the germline V gene. The V and J ends lost 5 bases and 0 bases respectively, with 9 bases between them. The CDR3 DNA reads TGTGCCAGCAGTTTAGCGATTAGCACAGATACGCAGTATTTT. Encoded protein: CASSLAISTDTQYF.

The chain couples TRBV7-3 to TRBJ2-3; 7 bases are shared with TRBD2. CDR1 SGHTA and CDR2 FQGTGA come from the germline V gene. J was trimmed by 3 bases and V by 2 bases; bases with no gene match: 8. The CDR3 runs to 16 residues. The CDR3 DNA reads TGTGCCAGCAGCTTAGGAGGTCAGGGAGGGACAGATACGCAGTATTTT. Its translation is CASSLGGQGGTDTQYF.

This clone was recorded only once. The chain has TRBV19 and TRBJ1-5; the D gene is possibly TRBD1 (5 bases). The CDR3 spans 19 residues. Trimming pared 5 bases from V and 0 bases from J, leaving 23 bases between. The germline V gene has CDR1 LNHDA and CDR2 SQIVND (reference sequence). CDR3 sequence reads: CASSVMFSDGQYSNQPQHF. The CDR3 DNA follows: TGTGCCAGTAGTGTGATGTTCTCGGACGGACAATATAGCAATCAGCCCCAGCATTTT.

The chain couples TRBV4-3 to TRBJ2-6; 9 bases agree with TRBD1. The length of the CDR3 is 17 residues. Germline assignment: CDR1 LGHNA and CDR2 YSLEER. The ends lost 4 bases at V and 0 bases at J; junction bases unmatched: 4. CDR3 loop: CASSPGQGSSGANVLTF. The CDR3, as DNA: TGCGCCAGCAGCCCCGGACAGGGGAGCTCTGGGGCCAACGTCCTGACTTTC.

The CDR3 sequence is CSVLPPGSGANVLTF. DNA of the CDR3: TGCAGCGTCCTCCCGCCGGGGTCTGGGGCCAACGTCCTGACTTTC. The rearrangement uses TRBV29-1 and TRBJ2-6; possible D gene TRBD2, 5 bases. This CDR3 spans 15 amino acids. Trimming left V 6 bases short and J 1 base short, with 13 bases between. The germline CDR1 and CDR2 sequences are SQVTM and ANQGSEA. The full variable domain, rest sourced from reference TRBV29-1 and TRBJ2-6, is SAVISQKPSRDICQRGTSLTIQCQVDSQVTMMFWYRQQPGQSLTLIATANQGSEATYESGFVIDKFPISRPNLTFSTLTVSNMSPEDSSIYLCSVLPPGSGANVLTFGAGSRLTVL.

This rearrangement joins TRBV25-1 to TRBJ2-1, with D unresolved. Trimming stripped 6 bases from V and 2 bases from J, with 17 bases between. Germline V gene sequence: CDR1 MGHDK, CDR2 SYGVNS. The CDR3 has 16 residues. In DNA, the CDR3 is TGTGCCAGCAGCTTACACAGCTTTGGGGCCTACAATGAGCAGTTCTTC. It encodes CASSLHSFGAYNEQFF.

The rearrangement uses TRBV5-6 and TRBJ2-1; 10 bases are a match to TRBD1. V gave up 4 bases and J gave up 2 bases; unmatched junction bases: 6. In germline, CDR1 is SGHDT, CDR2 YYEEEE. This CDR3 comprises 16 residues. The CDR3 DNA sequence: TGTGCCAGCAGCACTGGACAGGGGGGACCCTACAATGAGCAGTTCTTC. This translates into CASSTGQGGPYNEQFF.

This clone was picked up one time. The V gene is TRBV2, the J gene TRBJ1-2, with D possibly matching TRBD1 (6 bases). Germline CDR1 and CDR2: SNHLY and FYNNEI. The V end was cut by 6 bases, the J end by 7 bases, with 18 bases between. This CDR3 is built from 14 residues. The CDR3 here is CASSSPTGPGGYTF. Here the CDR3 DNA reads TGTGCCAGCAGCTCACCCACAGGGCCGGGTGGCTACACCTTC.

This clone occurred a few times. V gene TRBV5-1 combines with J gene TRBJ2-3; D is perhaps TRBD1 (5 bases). This CDR3 contains 16 residues. V shed 0 bases and J shed 2 bases, with 13 bases lying between them. The germline CDR1 and CDR2 sequences are SGHRS and YFSETQ. CDR3 DNA: TGCGCCAGCAGCTTGGTCGGCGGTGGGGCCACAGATACGCAGTATTTT. It is translated as CASSLVGGGATDTQYF. The full variable domain, with the rest looked up from reference TRBV5-1 and TRBJ2-3, is KAGVTQTPRYLIKTRGQQVTLSCSPISGHRSVSWYQQTPGQGLQFLFEYFSETQRNKGNFPGRFSGRQFSNSRSEMNVSTLELGDSALYLCASSLVGGGATDTQYFGPGTRLTVL.

This rearrangement joins TRBV7-3 to TRBJ2-1, with D perhaps assigned TRBD1 or TRBD2 (5 bases each). CDR1 SGHTA and CDR2 FQGTGA come from the germline V gene. The CDR3 spans 14 residues. V shed 2 bases and J shed 4 bases, with 9 bases lying between them. The CDR3 region is CASSLGDLYNEQFF. The CDR3 DNA follows: TGTGCCAGCAGCTTAGGGGACCTTTACAATGAGCAGTTCTTC.

This clone came up a few times. The rearrangement joins TRBV7-2 to TRBJ1-5; 7 bases line up with TRBD1. The CDR3 length is 15 residues. The junction had 4 bases not matched to a gene; V was cut back by 1 base and J by 4 bases. Germline CDR1 SGHTA, CDR2 FQGNSA. CDR3 sequence (DNA): TGTGCCAGCAGCTTAGAAGGGGGCGGGAATCAGCCCCAGCATTTT. Its protein is CASSLEGGGNQPQHF.

The rearrangement links TRBV7-9 to TRBJ2-1, with 8 bases aligning to TRBD2. This CDR3 contains 16 residues. CDR1 and CDR2 (germline): SEHNR, FQNEAQ (reference sequence). Unmatched junction bases numbered 10, after V lost 8 bases and J lost 1 base. CDR3 sequence (DNA): TGTGCCAGCTTAGCTAGCGGGTTGATATCCTACAATGAGCAGTTCTTC. This translates into CASLASGLISYNEQFF.

This chain joins TRBV6-5 and TRBJ1-2; 9 bases are shared with TRBD1. The CDR3 totals 15 residues. The V gene end was trimmed by 5 bases and the J gene end by 4 bases; junction bases not matched to a gene: 8. Germline lookup yields CDR1 MNHEY and CDR2 SVGAGI. The CDR3 loop reads CASSPPTGGGYGYTF. Here the CDR3 DNA reads TGTGCCAGCAGTCCCCCGACAGGGGGAGGCTATGGCTACACCTTC.

The table lists this clone with a count of one. This chain joins TRBV27 and TRBJ2-4; 7 bases line up with TRBD1. V was pared by 4 bases and J by 4 bases, with 4 bases of the junction left unmatched. CDR1 MNHEY and CDR2 SMNVEV come from the germline V gene (reference sequence). This CDR3 has 14 amino acids. This CDR3 is CASSSGTDKNIQYF. Here the CDR3 DNA reads TGTGCCAGCAGTTCTGGGACAGATAAAAACATTCAGTACTTC.

The chain links TRBV6-5 to TRBJ1-2; no firm D call. V dropped 7 bases and J dropped 2 bases, with 14 bases sitting between them. Germline V CDR1 and CDR2: MNHEY, SVGAGI. The CDR3 spans 14 residues. This chain's CDR3 is CASKMGQSNYGYTF. The CDR3 DNA reads as TGTGCCAGCAAAATGGGCCAGAGCAACTATGGCTACACCTTC.

This chain uses TRBV7-9 with TRBJ1-1; D is unresolved. The CDR3 is made up of 17 amino acids. Germline V gene lookup returns CDR1 SEHNR and CDR2 FQNEAQ (reference sequence). V was trimmed by 5 bases and J by 4 bases, leaving 23 bases between them. The CDR3, as DNA: TGTGCCAGCAGCCCCGGTTGGGCCCGATTTATGGGCACTGAAGCTTTCTTT. Amino acids: CASSPGWARFMGTEAFF. Looking up the rest from reference TRBV7-9 and TRBJ1-1 gives the full variable domain: DTGVSQNPRHKITKRGQNVTFRCDPISEHNRLYWYRQTLGQGPEFLTYFQNEAQLEKSRLLSDRFSAERPKGSFSTLEIQRTEQGDSAMYLCASSPGWARFMGTEAFFGQGTRLTVV.

The chain links TRBV7-2 to TRBJ2-3; the match to TRBD2 covers 12 bases. V was pared by 5 bases and J by 4 bases, with 4 bases of the junction left unmatched. The germline CDR1 and CDR2 sequences are SGHTA and FQGNSA. The CDR3 contains 15 residues. CDR3: CASSLLAGGSDTQYF. CDR3 nucleotide sequence: TGTGCCAGCAGCCTACTAGCGGGGGGATCAGATACGCAGTATTTT.